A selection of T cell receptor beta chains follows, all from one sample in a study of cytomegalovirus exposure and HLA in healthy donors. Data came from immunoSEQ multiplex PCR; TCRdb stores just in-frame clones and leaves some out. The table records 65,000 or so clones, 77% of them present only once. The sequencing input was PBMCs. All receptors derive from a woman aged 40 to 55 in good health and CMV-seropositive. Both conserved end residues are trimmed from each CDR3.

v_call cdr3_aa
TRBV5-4 ASSLTGSYNEQF
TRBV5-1 ASSLGTQGYGYT
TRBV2 ASSEGGRGGNEQY
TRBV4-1 ASSKHSSGGSVSYEQY
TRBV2 ASSSQGYEQY
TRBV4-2 ASSQHQTGSPLH
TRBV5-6 ASSLGDRDNSPLH
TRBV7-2 ASSARDRGSYEQY
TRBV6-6 ASSQAVEKLF
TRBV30 AWSVVGLADEQY
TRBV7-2 ASSLLRDTQY
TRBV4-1 ASSQDLVAGSPTNEKLF
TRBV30 AWSGRLFTGELF
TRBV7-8 ASTAHHIRDSYGYT
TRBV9 ASSDRTGGPRALH
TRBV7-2 ASSLEFSSGPNTGELF
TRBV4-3 ASSQEERGGYYGYT
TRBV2 ASSQVQGNQPQH
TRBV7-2 ASSFRGPGETQY
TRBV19 ASSIARTGYNEQF
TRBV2 ASSETRQETQY
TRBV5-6 ASSPRGRPYGYT
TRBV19 ASSPGLLHGYT
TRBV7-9 ASSLEQSQRAYEQY
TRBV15 ATSRDQGLGGLAGGRTKETQY
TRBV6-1 ASSEDRTLNTEAF
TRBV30 AWSVAGASEAF
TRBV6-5 ASTDRTTNYGYT
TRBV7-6 ASSLKTGGLAEAF
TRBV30 AWSTTNTEAF
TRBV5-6 ASSLGGTSTDTQY
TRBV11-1 ASSLRLGTGTWYEQY
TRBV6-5 ASSYSLQGDTEAF
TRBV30 ACWDRGYEKLF
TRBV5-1 ASSPLTSQVNYGYT
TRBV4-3 ASSPLAGVPTDTQY
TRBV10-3 ASRSWTQETQY
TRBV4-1 ASSRDYQGETQY
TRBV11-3 ASSSTWAGAAHEQF
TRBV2 ASSVGGETQY
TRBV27 ASSSRGLGDTQY
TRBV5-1 ASSLGAGTYEQY
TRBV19 ASRGTGGNGELF
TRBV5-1 ASSRRDSYEQY
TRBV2 ASSEKGTAGDTQY
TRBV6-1 ASSPPGMNTEAF
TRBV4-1 ASSHGTVFYEQY
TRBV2 ASSEVLGFTEAF
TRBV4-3 ASSQEADSGGLDSNTDTQY
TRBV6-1 ASSDRTGPNQPQH